This TCR beta chain was observed in a study of STAT5B mutations in CD4+ large granular lymphocyte leukemia. Across the study: The CDR3 'QG' motif was associated with a particular HLA allele among healthy donors.

The table came from immunoSEQ multiplex PCR; TCRdb's copy has only in-frame clones and leaves some out. In the table there are around 21,000 clones, about 71% of which are singletons. A remark on this clone: The junction differs from germline at one of its ends, possibly a read error.

Sequencing was carried out using CD4+ T cells from blood buffy coats. The clonotype was recovered from a human donor in good health.

The CDR3 nucleotides are TGTGCCATCAGTGAGCGCGTATATAATGAGCAAGTCTTC. Protein product: CAISERVYNEQVF. V gene TRBV10-3 combines with J gene TRBJ2-1; no clear D. The length of the CDR3 is 13 residues. Germline values: CDR1 ENHRY, CDR2 SYGVKD.